A selection of T cell receptor beta chains follows, all from one sample in a study of control samples from healthy donors and cancer patients. The method was immunoSEQ multiplex PCR; TCRdb's version includes in-frame clones alone and lacks a portion of them. The data show more than 95,000 clones, with more than 75% seen just once and about 2.7% held by the top ten. The sequencing sample was made of blood. These receptors were collected from a man aged 55-75 years in good health. Each CDR3 is given with its conserved first and last residue. The D gene is left open where the match is weak. Size values are once, few and many counts, or a class for expanded clones, and some rows have none.

d_gene	v_gene	j_gene	abundance	CDR3nt	CDR3aa
TRBD2	TRBV6-2/TRBV6-3	TRBJ2-7	-	TGTGCCAGCAGTTCGGCGGGGGGTGGCTCCTACGAGCAGTACTTC	CASSSAGGGSYEQYF
TRBD1	TRBV7-8	TRBJ1-4	few	TGTGCCAGCAGCTTGGGGACAGGGATGAGAGAAAAACTGTTTTTT	CASSLGTGMREKLFF
-	TRBV28	TRBJ1-6	-	TGTGCCAGCAGACTCAGGGCGTATTCACCCCTCCACTTT	CASRLRAYSPLHF
TRBD2	TRBV28	TRBJ2-7	-	TGTGCCAGCAAATACCCGGGGGGTCCCTACGAGCAGTACTTC	CASKYPGGPYEQYF
TRBD1	TRBV4-2	TRBJ1-4	-	TGTGCCAGCAGCCAGGCGGGACAGGGTTTCGAAAAACTGTTTTTT	CASSQAGQGFEKLFF
-	TRBV3-1/TRBV3-2	TRBJ2-4	-	TGTGCCAGCAGCCCCCCGGGACGCAACATTCAGTACTTC	CASSPPGRNIQYF
-	TRBV27	TRBJ2-5	-	TGTGCCAGCCCGGCTCTGGGACTGCTGCAAGAGACCCAGTACTTC	CASPALGLLQETQYF
-	TRBV4-1	TRBJ2-2	-	TGCGCCAGCAGCCACGGACTGAACACCGGGGAGCTGTTTTTT	CASSHGLNTGELFF
-	TRBV18	TRBJ1-6	-	TGTGCCAGCTCACGGGACACTTACAATAATTCACCCCTCCACTTT	CASSRDTYNNSPLHF
TRBD1	TRBV27	TRBJ2-7	-	TGTGCCAGCAGTTTGGGAATCGGGACAGCACCCTACGAGCAGTACTTC	CASSLGIGTAPYEQYF
-	TRBV19	TRBJ2-2	-	TGTGCCAGTAGTCCAAGCCCAAGCTGGCCCGGGGAGCTGTTTTTT	CASSPSPSWPGELFF
-	TRBV28	TRBJ1-5	-	TGTGCCAGCAGTTTAAACCCCGTCAGGTTCGGTCAGCCCCAGCATTTT	CASSLNPVRFGQPQHF
-	TRBV2	TRBJ1-5	-	TGTGCCAGCAGTGACTCGGGGTTAGGCAATCAGCCCCAGCATTTT	CASSDSGLGNQPQHF